This is a list of T cell receptor beta chains from one sample in a study of blood T cell repertoires in COVID-19. Clones were sequenced by immunoSEQ multiplex PCR, and TCRdb holds only the in-frame ones, with some missing. The repertoire consists of 100,000 to 120,000 clones, with 87% occurring once and the leading ten covering 4.8%. The sequenced sample was peripheral blood. These receptors all come from a human donor in a cohort sampled during active COVID-19. The CDR3 runs from the conserved cysteine through the conserved F or W. A D gene is named only where the DNA matches it firmly. Part of the rows lack a size; the others show once, few, many or a class for expanded clones.

>TRBV5-1|TRBJ1-2|NA|NA
TGCGCCAGCAGCTCGGTGGATCAGGGGTATGGCTACACCTTC
CASSSVDQGYGYTF
>TRBV28|TRBJ1-1|TRBD1|NA
TGTGCCAGCAGTTTATGGCCGGGACAGAAGAACACTGAAGCTTTCTTT
CASSLWPGQKNTEAFF
>TRBV6-2/TRBV6-3|TRBJ1-1|TRBD1|NA
TGTGCCAGCAGTTACCCCCGACAGGGAACAACGAACACTGAAGCTTTCTTT
CASSYPRQGTTNTEAFF
>TRBV6-5|TRBJ1-5|NA|NA
TGTGCCAGCAGGAGCCTCCCGGGAAGCAATCAGCCCCAGCATTTT
CASRSLPGSNQPQHF
>TRBV7-8|TRBJ2-5|NA|NA
TGTGCCAGCAGCTTAGTTACGTCGGGGGAGACCCAGTACTTC
CASSLVTSGETQYF
>TRBV28|TRBJ2-5|TRBD2|NA
TGTGCCAGCAGTTTATACGGAGCGGGGGGTTACCAAGAGACCCAGTACTTC
CASSLYGAGGYQETQYF
>TRBV14|TRBJ2-3|TRBD2|NA
TGTGCCAGCCGAAGGGGGGCTAGCGGGTTAGATACGCAGTATTTT
CASRRGASGLDTQYF
>TRBV6-5|TRBJ1-6|NA|many
TGTGCCAGCAGTTACCCGGGGAGGTCACCCCTCCACTTT
CASSYPGRSPLHF
>TRBV5-1|TRBJ2-7|TRBD1|NA
TGCGCCAGCAGCTTGGACAGGGGGGCCGAGCAGTACTTC
CASSLDRGAEQYF
>TRBV28|TRBJ1-6|TRBD1|NA
TGTGCCAGCAGTTTGAGGACAGGGGGTTTCAACTATAATTCACCCCTCCACTTT
CASSLRTGGFNYNSPLHF
>TRBV19|TRBJ1-2|NA|NA
TGTGCCAGTAGTAAACAAGAGACAGGCCTCTATGGCTACACCTTC
CASSKQETGLYGYTF
>TRBV27|TRBJ2-1|NA|NA
TGTGCCAGCAGCTCTCTTGGAGCCGGCTACAATGAGCAGTTCTTC
CASSSLGAGYNEQFF
>TRBV11-3|TRBJ2-1|TRBD2|NA
TGTGCCAGCAGCTTAGGATGGACTAGCGGGGTGGCGGTCGACTACAATGAGCAGTTCTTC
CASSLGWTSGVAVDYNEQFF
>TRBV5-6|TRBJ2-5|TRBD2|NA
TGTGCCAGCAGCTTGTCTAGCGGGGAAGAGACCCAGTACTTC
CASSLSSGEETQYF
>TRBV14|TRBJ1-1|NA|NA
TGTGCCAGCAGCCAGGAAGGGGCCCTCACTGAAGCTTTCTTT
CASSQEGALTEAFF
>TRBV19|TRBJ1-5|TRBD1|many
TGTGCCAGTAGTATTCGGGCCCCCTCCAGGGGGAATAGCAATCAGCCCCAGCATTTT
CASSIRAPSRGNSNQPQHF
>TRBV28|TRBJ1-2|NA|NA
TGTGCCAGCAGTCCCTGGGGGGATGGCTACACCTTC
CASSPWGDGYTF
>TRBV11-2|TRBJ2-3|TRBD1|NA
TGTGCCAGCAGCTTCCTTCTCCCCGGGACAGAGGGTAGCACAGATACGCAGTATTTT
CASSFLLPGTEGSTDTQYF
>TRBV30|TRBJ2-1|NA|NA
TGTGCCTCGGCAGCGGGCAGACCCGAGGAGCAGTTCTTC
CASAAGRPEEQFF
>TRBV5-1|TRBJ1-2|NA|NA
TGCGCCAGCAGCACGGACACCTTCGGCTACACCTTC
CASSTDTFGYTF
>TRBV4-2|TRBJ2-1|NA|NA
TGTGCCAGCAGCCAAGACCCCCGTGGGGCTGGTGAGCAGTTCTTC
CASSQDPRGAGEQFF
>TRBV19|TRBJ2-1|TRBD2|NA
TGTGCCAGTAGACTAAGAGCGGGAGCCTTATCTTTCGATGAGCAGTTCTTC
CASRLRAGALSFDEQFF
>TRBV4-3|TRBJ2-7|NA|NA
TGCGCCAGCAGCCAGGACTATACTTCCTACGAGCAGTACTTC
CASSQDYTSYEQYF
>TRBV6-5|TRBJ1-2|TRBD1|NA
TGTGCCAGCAGCCTTGACAGGGTCACTAACTATGGCTACACCTTC
CASSLDRVTNYGYTF
>TRBV28|TRBJ2-4|TRBD2|NA
TGTGCCAGCAGCCGACCTACTAGCGGCAAAAACATTCAGTACTTC
CASSRPTSGKNIQYF
>TRBV9|TRBJ2-2|TRBD2|many
TGTGCCAGCAGCCTGGGACTAGCGGTAACAGCGAACACCGGGGAGCTGTTTTTT
CASSLGLAVTANTGELFF
>TRBV15|TRBJ2-7|NA|NA
TGTGCCACCAGCAGGGGACACGGAGACTCCTACGAGCAGTACTTC
CATSRGHGDSYEQYF
>TRBV7-8|TRBJ2-5|NA|NA
TGTGCCAGCAGCCTGGGACTGTTCCAAGAGACCCAGTACTTC
CASSLGLFQETQYF
>TRBV11-2|TRBJ1-6|NA|NA
TGTGCCAGCAGCTTAGTTCGAACTAGCTCCTATAATTCACCCCTCCACTTT
CASSLVRTSSYNSPLHF
>TRBV3-1/TRBV3-2|TRBJ1-1|NA|once
TGTGCCAGCAGCCCGCGGACAGTGAACACTGAAGCTTTCTTT
CASSPRTVNTEAFF
>TRBV19|TRBJ2-2|NA|NA
TGTGCCAGTAGTAACCGACAGGTTCTGAGCACCGGGGAGCTGTTTTTT
CASSNRQVLSTGELFF
>TRBV30|TRBJ1-5|TRBD1|NA
TGTGCCTGGAGTCGACTACAGGGGTATCAGCCCCAGCATTTT
CAWSRLQGYQPQHF
>TRBV5-3|TRBJ1-2|NA|NA
TGTGCCAGAAGCTTGGCCAAGTTGACAGCTTATGGCTACACCTTC
CARSLAKLTAYGYTF
>TRBV27|TRBJ2-1|NA|NA
TGTGCCAGCAGAAAGGGGAATGAGCAGTTCTTC
CASRKGNEQFF
>TRBV27|TRBJ2-3|TRBD2|NA
TGTGCCAGCAGTTTCGGCGGGAGAGGAAGTACGCAGTATTTT
CASSFGGRGSTQYF
>TRBV12-3/TRBV12-4|TRBJ2-3|NA|once
TGTGCCAGCAGTTTGAGGGATACGCAGTATTTT
CASSLRDTQYF
>TRBV18|TRBJ2-5|TRBD2|NA
TGTGCCAGCTCACCCCGGGCTAGCGGGTCTAGAGGGGCCTCGGACCAGTACTTC
CASSPRASGSRGASDQYF
>TRBV2|TRBJ1-2|TRBD1|NA
TGTGCCAGCAGTTGGGACAGTTCCTATGGCTACACCTTC
CASSWDSSYGYTF
>TRBV6-4|TRBJ2-1|TRBD2|NA
TGTGCCAGCAGTGACGGGACTAGCGGGGGAGTCAATGAGCAGTTCTTC
CASSDGTSGGVNEQFF
>TRBV3-1/TRBV3-2|TRBJ1-5|NA|few
TGTGCCAGCAGCCCTCGAACGGGCAATCAGCCCCAGCATTTT
CASSPRTGNQPQHF
>TRBV30|TRBJ2-1|TRBD2|once
TGTGCCTGGAGTACGACTGGCGGGAGCTGGGAGCAGTTCTTC
CAWSTTGGSWEQFF
>TRBV5-1|TRBJ1-1|TRBD1|many
TGCGCCAGCAGCGAGACAAGGGGGCAGATGAACACTGAAGCTTTCTTT
CASSETRGQMNTEAFF
>TRBV29-1|TRBJ1-1|NA|NA
TGCAGCGTTGAGCGGGGACTGGGGACTGAAGCTTTCTTT
CSVERGLGTEAFF
>TRBV6-5|TRBJ1-2|NA|once
TGTGCCAGCAGTCACCGTGGTCAGGACTATGGCTACACCTTC
CASSHRGQDYGYTF
>TRBV3-1/TRBV3-2|TRBJ1-1|NA|NA
TGTGCCAGCAGCCAAGAGCCTGACACGATCACTGAAGCTTTCTTT
CASSQEPDTITEAFF
>TRBV28|TRBJ1-4|NA|NA
TGTGCCAGCAGTAGATCGGGGACATTACACGAAAAACTGTTTTTT
CASSRSGTLHEKLFF
>TRBV6-6|TRBJ2-3|TRBD1|NA
TGTGCCAGCAGCCACGGGACAGGGAAAAGTGGTCTAAGACACACAGATACGCAGTATTTT
CASSHGTGKSGLRHTDTQYF
>TRBV6-2/TRBV6-3|TRBJ2-2|NA|NA
TGTGCCAGCAGTCTGATCGGAGTCGGGGAGCTGTTTTTT
CASSLIGVGELFF
>TRBV28|TRBJ1-2|NA|NA
TGTGCCAGCCAGGGCTATGGCTACACCTTC
CASQGYGYTF
>TRBV10-2|TRBJ2-1|NA|NA
TGCGCCAGCAGTGATGGACAGAGCCACAATGAGCAGTTCTTC
CASSDGQSHNEQFF
>TRBV18|TRBJ1-2|NA|NA
TGTGCCAGCTCACCGGGGGTGACAGGCCACTATGGCTACACCTTC
CASSPGVTGHYGYTF
>TRBV9|TRBJ1-1|TRBD1|NA
TGTGCCAGCAGCGCCGGGGACAGTCGGAACACTGAAGCTTTCTTT
CASSAGDSRNTEAFF
>TRBV7-9|TRBJ1-4|TRBD1|NA
TGTGCCAGCAGCTTAGGAGGGGGCTTTAATGAAAAACTGTTTTTT
CASSLGGGFNEKLFF
>TRBV10-3|TRBJ1-6|TRBD1|NA
TGTGCCATCAGCACAGGGGACCCTGTAAATTCACCCCTCCACTTT
CAISTGDPVNSPLHF
>TRBV7-9|TRBJ2-7|TRBD2|NA
TGTGCCAGCACCGAAGGGGGGACGCGGGAGGTCCGGTACTTC
CASTEGGTREVRYF